These T cell receptor beta chains were read from a single sample in a study of regulatory T cells in long-lasting Graves disease. TCRdb recomputed calls from the multiplex PCR reads with MiXCR, one row per CDR3 protein. The sample lists hundreds of thousands of distinct CDR3 sequences, around a sixth seen once, with approximately 22% in the top ten. Source: peripheral blood mononuclear cells (PBMCs), taken at new diagnosis, from a patient treated with antithyroid drugs. The receptors come from a female donor with Graves disease. The conserved cysteine and the conserved F or W are not part of the CDR3 here. Fields, in order: J gene, V gene, CDR3 protein.

>TRBJ2-1|TRBV12-3/TRBV12-4
ASRSPGLAGGNEQF
>TRBJ2-1|TRBV6-2/TRBV6-3
ASSYVDEQF
>TRBJ2-3|TRBV5-6
ASSSLAGGPPPQY
>TRBJ2-1|TRBV29-1
SAWGSPEGPAYNEQF
>TRBJ2-2|TRBV5-1
ASRRTQATGELF
>TRBJ2-3|TRBV11-2
ASSLRTDTQY
>TRBJ2-3|TRBV15
ATSRVSPSTDTQY
>TRBJ1-1|TRBV19
ASSIAPDAPNTEAF
>TRBJ2-5|TRBV13
ASSLPGESETQY
>TRBJ2-7|TRBV27
ASSPGPGLGVDEQY
>TRBJ1-6|TRBV12-3/TRBV12-4
ASSFLLGGLNSPLH
>TRBJ2-5|TRBV7-8
ASSLVAGSDERETQY
>TRBJ2-3|TRBV28
ASSSDYTLTDTQY
>TRBJ2-1|TRBV5-1
ASSLDGYEQF
>TRBJ2-2|TRBV12-3/TRBV12-4
ASSFQVIGGPAKTGELF
>TRBJ2-3|TRBV5-1
ASSSGPLGEWSDTQY
>TRBJ2-2|TRBV5-1
ASRMDTGELF
>TRBJ2-5|TRBV27
ASSLISGIEETQY
>TRBJ2-3|TRBV5-1
ASSLVGRETDTQY
>TRBJ1-6|TRBV14
ASRRGGGLRSPLH
>TRBJ2-7|TRBV29-1
SVEDRVKGIDEQY
>TRBJ2-3|TRBV7-2
ASSWQREISTDTQY
>TRBJ1-2|TRBV27
ASSSPGGAYGYT
>TRBJ2-5|TRBV19
ASSDRVQTQY
>TRBJ2-7|TRBV28
ASSLRSLAGRWEQY
>TRBJ1-1|TRBV6-2/TRBV6-3
ASSYSKEYMNTEAF
>TRBJ2-5|TRBV6-1
ASAGEETQY
>TRBJ1-3|TRBV6-1
ASRSGTGTGNTIY
>TRBJ2-7|TRBV20-1
SARDLRDRYEQY
>TRBJ2-2|TRBV28
ASSFVENTGELF
>TRBJ1-4|TRBV4-2
ASSQEWTANEKLF
>TRBJ1-1|TRBV19
ASSLTGVAEAF
>TRBJ2-7|TRBV4-1
ASSQNRDRAYEQY